This paragraph reports one T cell receptor beta chain. This CDR3 has 15 residues. Germline trimming cut 5 bases from V and 1 base from J; bases unmatched to any gene: 7. The germline V gene has CDR1 MNHEY and CDR2 SMNVEV (reference sequence). TCRdb's copy holds only in-frame clones and misses some; the assay was immunoSEQ multiplex PCR. Of more than 10,000 clones listed, about four fifths are singletons. The data were obtained in a study of T cell changes during pregnancy in multiple sclerosis. Specimen: CD8+ T cells from peripheral blood mononuclear cells, collected after pregnancy. The sequence came from a female donor in good health, enrolled as a control in a pregnancy study. The chain has TRBV27 and TRBJ2-5; 7 bases align to TRBD2. CDR3 in amino acids: CASSPRGTTQETQYF. The CDR3 nucleotides read TGTGCCAGCAGTCCCCGCGGGACTACCCAAGAGACCCAGTACTTC.